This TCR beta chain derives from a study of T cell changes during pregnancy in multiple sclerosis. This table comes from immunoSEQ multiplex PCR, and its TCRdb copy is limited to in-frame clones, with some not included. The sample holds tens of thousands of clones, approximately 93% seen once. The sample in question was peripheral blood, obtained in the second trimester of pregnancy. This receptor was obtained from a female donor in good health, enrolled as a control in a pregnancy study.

Here the CDR3 reads CASSLEGTKADTQYF. CDR3 bases: TGTGCCAGCAGCTTGGAGGGGACTAAAGCAGATACGCAGTATTTT. V gene TRBV7-9 combines with J gene TRBJ2-3; the match to TRBD2 covers 7 bases. The length of the CDR3 is 15 residues. J gave up 4 bases and V 3 bases, and 7 bases lay outside the gene matches. The germline CDR1 and CDR2 sequences are SEHNR and FQNEAQ (reference sequence). Filled out from reference TRBV7-9 and TRBJ2-3, the complete variable domain reads DTGVSQNPRHKITKRGQNVTFRCDPISEHNRLYWYRQTLGQGPEFLTYFQNEAQLEKSRLLSDRFSAERPKGSFSTLEIQRTEQGDSAMYLCASSLEGTKADTQYFGPGTRLTVL.